This TCR beta chain emerged from a study of cytomegalovirus exposure and HLA in healthy donors. Looked up from germline, CDR1 is SGDLS and CDR2 is YYNGEE. The V end was cut by 7 bases, the J end by 3 bases, with 8 bases between. The CDR3 runs 13 residues. PCR was performed using 60 Vbeta and 13 Jbeta primers. The table came from immunoSEQ multiplex PCR; TCRdb's copy has only in-frame clones and leaves some out. The sample includes 95,000 to 150,000 clones, about 62% of them seen just once. This clone has just a few counts. The chain links TRBV9 to TRBJ2-6, with no clear D. The specimen sequenced was PBMCs. The receptor's source is a woman aged 35 to 49 in good health and CMV-seropositive. In nucleotides, the CDR3 is TGTGCCAGCGGCACAAGTGGGGCCAACGTCCTGACTTTC. Translation gives CASGTSGANVLTF.